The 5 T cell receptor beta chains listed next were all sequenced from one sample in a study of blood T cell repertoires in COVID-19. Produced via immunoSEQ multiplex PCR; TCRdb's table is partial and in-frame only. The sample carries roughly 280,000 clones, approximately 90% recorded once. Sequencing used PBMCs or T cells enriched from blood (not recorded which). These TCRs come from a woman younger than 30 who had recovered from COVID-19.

CDR3 coding DNA: TGCAGCGCAAAAACTCCCGGGACAGGTTTCACCGGGGAGCTGTTTTTT. It is translated as CSAKTPGTGFTGELFF. The gene calls are TRBV29-1 and TRBJ2-2, with TRBD1 identical over 8 bases. The germline gives CDR1 SQVTM, CDR2 ANQGSEA. The CDR3 has 16 residues. V trimming: 7 bases; J trimming: 4 bases; junction bases outside the gene matches: 14.

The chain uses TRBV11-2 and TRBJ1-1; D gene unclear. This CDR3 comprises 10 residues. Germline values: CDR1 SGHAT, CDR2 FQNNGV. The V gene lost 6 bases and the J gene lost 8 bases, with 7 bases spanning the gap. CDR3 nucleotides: TGTGCCAGCAGAGAGATGGAAGCTTTCTTT. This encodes CASREMEAFF.

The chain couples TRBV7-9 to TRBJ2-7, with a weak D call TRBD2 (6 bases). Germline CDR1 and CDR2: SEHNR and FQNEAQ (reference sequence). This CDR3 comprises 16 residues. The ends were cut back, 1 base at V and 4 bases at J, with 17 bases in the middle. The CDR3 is CASSLEMGGLSYEQYF. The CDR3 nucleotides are TGTGCCAGCAGCTTAGAAATGGGAGGCTTGAGTTACGAGCAGTACTTC.

This CDR3 reads CASSLANWDRDEVMEAFF. The CDR3 nucleotides are TGTGCCAGCAGCTTAGCGAATTGGGACAGGGATGAGGTTATGGAAGCTTTCTTT. The gene calls are TRBV7-9 and TRBJ1-1; 9 positions match TRBD1. This CDR3 contains 18 residues. The junction had 16 bases not matched to a gene; V was cut back by 0 bases and J by 8 bases. Germline assignment: CDR1 SEHNR and CDR2 FQNEAQ (reference sequence).

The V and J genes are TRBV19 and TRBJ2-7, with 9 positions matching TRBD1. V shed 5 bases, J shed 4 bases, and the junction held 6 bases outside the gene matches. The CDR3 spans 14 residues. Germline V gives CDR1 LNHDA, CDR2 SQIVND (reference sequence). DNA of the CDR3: TGTGCCAGTAGTTATCCGGGACAGGGTTACGAGCAGTACTTC. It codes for CASSYPGQGYEQYF. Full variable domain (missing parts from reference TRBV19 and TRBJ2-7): DGGITQSPKYLFRKEGQNVTLSCEQNLNHDAMYWYRQDPGQGLRLIYYSQIVNDFQKGDIAEGYSVSREKKESFPLTVTSAQKNPTAFYLCASSYPGQGYEQYFGPGTRLTVT.